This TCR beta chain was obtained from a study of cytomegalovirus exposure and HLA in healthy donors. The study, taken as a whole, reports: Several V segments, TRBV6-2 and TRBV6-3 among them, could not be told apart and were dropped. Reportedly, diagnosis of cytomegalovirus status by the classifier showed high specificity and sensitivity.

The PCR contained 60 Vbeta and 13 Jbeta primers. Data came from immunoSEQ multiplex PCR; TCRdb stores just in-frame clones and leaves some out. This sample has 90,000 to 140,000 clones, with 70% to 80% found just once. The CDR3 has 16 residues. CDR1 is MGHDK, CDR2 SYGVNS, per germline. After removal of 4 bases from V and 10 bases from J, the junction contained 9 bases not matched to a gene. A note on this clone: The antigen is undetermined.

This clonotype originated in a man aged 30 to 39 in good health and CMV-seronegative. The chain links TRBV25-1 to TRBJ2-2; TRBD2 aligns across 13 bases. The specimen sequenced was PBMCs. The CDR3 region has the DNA TGTGCCAGCAGTGGGGCACTAGCGGGAGGGTCCGTGGAGCTGTTTTTT. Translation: CASSGALAGGSVELFF. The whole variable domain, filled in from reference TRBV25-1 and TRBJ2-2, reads EADIYQTPRYLVIGTGKKITLECSQTMGHDKMYWYQQDPGMELHLIHYSYGVNSTEKGDLSSESTVSRIRTEHFPLTLESARPSHTSQYLCASSGALAGGSVELFFGEGSRLTVL.